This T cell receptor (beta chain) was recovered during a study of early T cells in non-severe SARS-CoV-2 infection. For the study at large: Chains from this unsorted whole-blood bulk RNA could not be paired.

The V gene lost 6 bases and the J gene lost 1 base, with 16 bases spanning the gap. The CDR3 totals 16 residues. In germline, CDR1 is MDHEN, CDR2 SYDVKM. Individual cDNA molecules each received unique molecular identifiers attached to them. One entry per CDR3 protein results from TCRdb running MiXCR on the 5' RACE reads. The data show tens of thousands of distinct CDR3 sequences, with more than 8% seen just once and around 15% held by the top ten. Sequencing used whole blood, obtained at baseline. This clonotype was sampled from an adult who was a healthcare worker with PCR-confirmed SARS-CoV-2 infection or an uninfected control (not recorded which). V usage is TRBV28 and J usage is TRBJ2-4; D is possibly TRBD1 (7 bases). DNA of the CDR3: TGTGCCAGCAGGGCAGGGGGGTCGACGGCCAAAAACATTCAGTACTTC. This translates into CASRAGGSTAKNIQYF. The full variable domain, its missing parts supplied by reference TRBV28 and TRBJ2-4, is DVKVTQSSRYLVKRTGEKVFLECVQDMDHENMFWYRQDPGLGLRLIYFSYDVKMKEKGDIPEGYSVSREKKERFSLILESASTNQTSMYLCASRAGGSTAKNIQYFGAGTRLSVL.